The subject of this entry is one T cell receptor (beta chain). Stable Graves' hyperthyroidism meant no ophthalmopathy progression within 18 months. Newly diagnosed patients aged 18 to 65 had hyperthyroidism of under 2 months' duration. Researchers barred patients who had uncontrolled infection, other autoimmune disease, pregnancy or lactation. PBMCs were collected from an approximately 9.5 ml volume of fresh peripheral blood. The CDR3 regions of TCR beta were amplified from RNA transcripts. Carried out on the TCR CDR3, a first-round RT-PCR used the HTBI primer set. TCRdb ran MiXCR on the multiplex PCR reads and lists one entry per CDR3 protein. Seen here are about 420,000 distinct CDR3 sequences, approximately 15% observed once, and the top ten hold roughly 7.7%. Trimming removed 5 bases from V and 6 bases from J, with 5 bases in between. Germline CDR1 is DFQATT and CDR2 is SNEGSKA (reference sequence). The CDR3 runs 10 residues.

The sample originates from a study of T cells in Graves' hyperthyroidism and ophthalmopathy. This sequence originates from a woman between 18 and 29 years old with Graves' hyperthyroidism. Sequenced material: blood. The chain carries TRBV20-1 and TRBJ2-1; no clear D gene. The CDR3 nucleotides are TGCAGTGCTTCTTTCAATGAGCAGTTCTTC. It specifies CSASFNEQFF.